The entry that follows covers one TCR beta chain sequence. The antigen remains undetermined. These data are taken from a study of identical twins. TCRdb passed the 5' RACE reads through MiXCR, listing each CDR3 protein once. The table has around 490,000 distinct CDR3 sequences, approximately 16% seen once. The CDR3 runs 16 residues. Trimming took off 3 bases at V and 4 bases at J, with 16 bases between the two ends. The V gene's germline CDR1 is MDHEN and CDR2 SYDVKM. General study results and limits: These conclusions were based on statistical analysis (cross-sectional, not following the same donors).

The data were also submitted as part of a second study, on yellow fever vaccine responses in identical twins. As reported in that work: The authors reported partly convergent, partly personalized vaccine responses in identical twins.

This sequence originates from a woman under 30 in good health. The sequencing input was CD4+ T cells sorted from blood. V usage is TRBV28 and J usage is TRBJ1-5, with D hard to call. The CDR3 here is CASSFGIPSGNQPQHF. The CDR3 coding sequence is TGTGCCAGCAGTTTCGGGATCCCATCCGGGAATCAGCCCCAGCATTTT.